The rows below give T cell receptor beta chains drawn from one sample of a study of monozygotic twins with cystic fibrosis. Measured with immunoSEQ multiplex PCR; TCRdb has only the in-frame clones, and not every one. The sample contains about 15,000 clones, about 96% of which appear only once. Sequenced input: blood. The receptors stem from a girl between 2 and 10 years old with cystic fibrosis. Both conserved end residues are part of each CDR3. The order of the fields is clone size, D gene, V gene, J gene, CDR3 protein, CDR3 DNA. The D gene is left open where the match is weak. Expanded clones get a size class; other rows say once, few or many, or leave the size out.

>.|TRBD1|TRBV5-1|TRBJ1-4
CASSRSLGQGEKLFF
TGCGCCAGCAGCCGGTCATTAGGACAGGGCGAAAAACTGTTTTTT
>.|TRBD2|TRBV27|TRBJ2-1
CASSFSGGVNEQFF
TGTGCCAGCAGTTTTAGCGGGGGGGTAAATGAGCAGTTCTTC
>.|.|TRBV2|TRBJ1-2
CASSDESNYGYTF
TGTGCCAGCAGTGATGAATCTAACTATGGCTACACCTTC
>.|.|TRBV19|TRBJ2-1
CASSISEDNEQFF
TGTGCCAGTAGTATAAGCGAGGACAATGAGCAGTTCTTC
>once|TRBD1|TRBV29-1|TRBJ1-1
CSVAGQGVNTEAFF
TGCAGCGTTGCGGGACAGGGCGTGAACACTGAAGCTTTCTTT
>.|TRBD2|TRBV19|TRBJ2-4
CASSGTSGAKNIQYF
TGTGCCAGTAGCGGGACTAGCGGGGCCAAAAACATTCAGTACTTC
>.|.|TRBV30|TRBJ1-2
CAWGDPDKGYGYTF
TGTGCCTGGGGAGACCCGGATAAAGGCTATGGCTACACCTTC
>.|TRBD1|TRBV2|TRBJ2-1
CASRAEGTGRVNEQFF
TGTGCCAGCAGGGCTGAAGGGACAGGGAGGGTCAATGAGCAGTTCTTC
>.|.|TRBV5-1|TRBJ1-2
CASSLGGVGYGYTF
TGCGCCAGCAGCTTGGGAGGGGTTGGCTATGGCTACACCTTC
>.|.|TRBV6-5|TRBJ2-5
CASSYAGRGIGETQYF
TGTGCCAGCAGTTACGCTGGGCGAGGAATCGGTGAGACCCAGTACTTC
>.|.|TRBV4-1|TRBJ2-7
CASSQDPGTRGEQYF
TGCGCCAGCAGCCAAGACCCCGGGACAAGGGGCGAGCAGTACTTC
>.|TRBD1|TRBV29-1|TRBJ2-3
CSTNRGFGDTQYF
TGCAGCACTAACAGGGGCTTTGGAGATACGCAGTATTTT
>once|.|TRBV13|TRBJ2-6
CASSLTLGPMSSGANVLTF
TGTGCCAGCAGCTTAACTCTTGGGCCGATGAGCTCTGGGGCCAACGTCCTGACTTTC
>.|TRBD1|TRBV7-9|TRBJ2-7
CASSARDRGYEQYF
TGTGCCAGCAGCGCCCGGGACAGGGGGTACGAGCAGTACTTC
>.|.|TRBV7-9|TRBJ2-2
CASSPPITGELFF
TGTGCCAGCAGCCCGCCTATAACCGGGGAGCTGTTTTTT
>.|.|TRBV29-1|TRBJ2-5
CSFTDYQETQYF
TGCAGCTTTACGGACTACCAAGAGACCCAGTACTTC
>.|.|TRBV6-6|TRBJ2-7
CASSIPGRTYEQYF
TGTGCCAGCAGCATACCGGGACGGACCTACGAGCAGTACTTC
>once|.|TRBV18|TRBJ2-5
CASSAGRSPEQTQYF
TGTGCCAGCTCAGCTGGGAGGAGCCCAGAGCAGACCCAGTACTTC
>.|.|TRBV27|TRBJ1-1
CASSVQPGAQNTEAFF
TGTGCCAGCAGTGTCCAACCCGGGGCCCAGAACACTGAAGCTTTCTTT
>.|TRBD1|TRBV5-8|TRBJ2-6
CASSSTTGGAENSGANVLTF
TGTGCCAGCAGCTCAACAACAGGGGGCGCGGAAAACTCTGGGGCCAACGTCCTGACTTTC
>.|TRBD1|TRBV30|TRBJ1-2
CAWRNRTGGSYGYTF
TGTGCCTGGCGAAATAGGACAGGGGGCAGCTATGGCTACACCTTC
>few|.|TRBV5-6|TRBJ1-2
CASSSPGPAGHGYTF
TGTGCCAGCAGCTCTCCGGGACCGGCGGGGCATGGCTACACCTTC
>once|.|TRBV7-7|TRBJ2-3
CASSNGGSTDTQYF
TGTGCTAGCAGCAACGGGGGAAGCACAGATACGCAGTATTTT
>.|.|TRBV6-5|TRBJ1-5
CASSLRGNQPQHF
TGTGCCAGCAGCTTAAGGGGCAATCAGCCCCAGCATTTT
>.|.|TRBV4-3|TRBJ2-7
CASSQATGEAYEQYF
TGCGCCAGCAGCCAAGCAACAGGGGAGGCCTACGAGCAGTACTTC
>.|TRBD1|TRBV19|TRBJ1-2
CASSTKGQAPNYGYTF
TGTGCCAGTAGTACCAAAGGACAGGCACCTAACTATGGCTACACCTTC